The next 4 T cell receptor beta chains were all read from a single sample in a study of blood T cell repertoires in COVID-19 (dated by TCRdb to 2018 to 2020). The method behind the library was the immunoSEQ multiplex PCR assay. Here the immuneACCESS table is served through TCRdb, limited to in-frame sequences with V and J called. Missing clones are a known gap in these copies; in checked studies unresolved V genes cover under half, and the rest lacks a known reason. The sample table contains approximately 220,000 clones; only one count was recorded for around 90% of them. Approximately 16% of the sample is taken by the ten largest. The sequenced sample consisted of PBMCs or T cells enriched from blood (not recorded which). These receptor sequences come from a man aged 25 to 45 who had been exposed to COVID-19.

This clone was recorded only once. V usage is TRBV11-3 and J usage is TRBJ2-1; TRBD2 matches 7 bases. J lost 3 bases, V lost 5 bases, and 1 base had no gene match. Germline V gene lookup returns CDR1 SGHNT and CDR2 YENEEA. CDR3 length: 13 residues. CDR3 sequence reads: CASSRGVYNEQFF. Written as DNA, the CDR3 is TGTGCCAGCAGCCGGGGGGTCTACAATGAGCAGTTCTTC.

This chain links TRBV2 with TRBJ1-2; D possibly corresponds to TRBD1 (5 bases). The V gene lost 7 bases and the J gene lost 8 bases, with 17 bases spanning the gap. The CDR3 has 13 residues. Germline loops: CDR1 SNHLY, CDR2 FYNNEI. The CDR3 DNA is TGTGCCAGCACAAGGGACTCCCTCCCCGGCTACACCTTC. It encodes CASTRDSLPGYTF.

The genes are TRBV25-1 and TRBJ2-6; TRBD1 matches at 7 bases. V gave up 5 bases and J gave up 1 base; unmatched junction bases: 11. Germline V gene data show CDR1 as MGHDK and CDR2 as SYGVNS. This CDR3 region has 18 residues. The CDR3 coding sequence is TGTGCCAGCAGTTGGACAGGTATAGTCCCATCTGGGGCCAACGTCCTGACTTTC. It specifies CASSWTGIVPSGANVLTF.

This clone was found a few times. The rearrangement joins TRBV10-1 to TRBJ2-5; 9 bases agree with TRBD1. Germline CDR1 reads WNHNN; CDR2 reads SYGVQD (reference sequence). The V gene end was trimmed by 0 bases and the J gene end by 5 bases; junction bases not matched to a gene: 4. The CDR3 is 15 amino acids. Here the CDR3 reads CASSESGTGRETQYF. The CDR3 nucleotides read TGCGCCAGCAGTGAGTCCGGGACAGGGAGGGAGACCCAGTACTTC.